Listed below are T cell receptor beta chains from one sample, sequenced in a study of Ad26.COV2.S vaccination and SARS-CoV-2 variants. Assay: immunoSEQ multiplex PCR; the TCRdb copy retains only in-frame clones and omits some. This table holds over 110,000 clones, 75% to 90% found once. Here the sequenced sample was peripheral blood, taken after recovery from COVID-19. The receptors were gathered from a human donor who had recovered from COVID-19. CDR3s include the opening cysteine and the closing phenylalanine or tryptophan. The D gene is left open where the match is weak. Size is stated for part of the rows, as once, few or many counts, or as a class when the clone is expanded.

V gene,clone size,J gene,D gene,CDR3 DNA,CDR3 protein
TRBV30,-,TRBJ2-3,-,TGTGCCTGGAGTGTAATAAGGGAAGATACGCAGTATTTT,CAWSVIREDTQYF
TRBV11-2,once,TRBJ2-3,TRBD2,TGTGCCAGCAGCTTAGTATTGGCGGGGGGGGATACGCAGTATTTT,CASSLVLAGGDTQYF
TRBV5-1,-,TRBJ1-1,-,TGCGCCAGCAGCCTGGGCGGACATGAAGCTTTCTTT,CASSLGGHEAFF
TRBV19,-,TRBJ1-5,-,TGTGCCAGTAGTATAGGTAGGGCGGGCAATCAGCCCCAGCATTTT,CASSIGRAGNQPQHF
TRBV9,-,TRBJ2-7,-,TGTGCCAGCAGCGTAGTCCCCGGCTACGAGCAGTACTTC,CASSVVPGYEQYF
TRBV3-1/TRBV3-2,-,TRBJ1-4,TRBD1,TGTGCCAGCAGCTTAAGGGGACAGTCTGAAAAACTGTTTTTT,CASSLRGQSEKLFF
TRBV6-6,-,TRBJ2-1,TRBD2,TGTGCCCGCAGCCGACTCACGACGGGGGGGATTGGTAGCAATGAGCAGTTCTTC,CARSRLTTGGIGSNEQFF
TRBV5-1,once,TRBJ2-1,-,TGCGCCAGCAGCTTGGAAGGGATAGGCTTCAGCGAGCAGTTCTTC,CASSLEGIGFSEQFF
TRBV5-6,-,TRBJ2-3,-,TGTGCCAGCAGCTTGGGCGCCTTTGGCGGGCCCACAGATACGCAGTATTTT,CASSLGAFGGPTDTQYF
TRBV7-9,-,TRBJ2-5,-,TGTGCCAGCAGCCTAGGGGCCAAAGAGACCCAGTACTTC,CASSLGAKETQYF
TRBV5-1,-,TRBJ2-1,-,TGCGCCAGCAGCTTTTCATCCGGGAGACTGTTTGAGCAGTTCTTC,CASSFSSGRLFEQFF
TRBV11-3,-,TRBJ1-4,-,TGTGCCAGCAGCTTGGGCACCGGTGAAAAACTGTTTTTT,CASSLGTGEKLFF
TRBV7-2,-,TRBJ1-4,-,TGTGCCAGCAGCCCAAGGACCGTTGCAACTAATGAAAAACTGTTTTTT,CASSPRTVATNEKLFF
TRBV5-1,-,TRBJ1-4,-,TGCGCCAGCAGCTTGTTGGGGGCGAAGGAAAAACTGTTTTTT,CASSLLGAKEKLFF
TRBV19,-,TRBJ1-5,TRBD1,TGTGCCAGTAGTCTTCAGGGGACAGGGGCTCAGCCCCAGCATTTT,CASSLQGTGAQPQHF
TRBV6-6,-,TRBJ2-2,TRBD1,TGTGCCAGCAGTCCGGACAGGGCCTTACTGAACACCGGGGAGCTGTTTTTT,CASSPDRALLNTGELFF
TRBV14,-,TRBJ2-3,-,TGTGCCAGCAGCCAAGATTCGAACCCCCCCAATTTAACAAACACAGATACGCAGTATTTT,CASSQDSNPPNLTNTDTQYF
TRBV7-8,-,TRBJ2-1,-,TGTGCCAGCAGCTTAGTAGCTAGTTTGTATGATGAGCAGTTCTTC,CASSLVASLYDEQFF
TRBV3-1/TRBV3-2,once,TRBJ2-2,TRBD1,TGTGCCAGCAGCCAAGGATCCGGGACAGAGAACACCGGGGAGCTGTTTTTT,CASSQGSGTENTGELFF
TRBV4-3,-,TRBJ2-1,-,TGCGCCAGCAGCCAAGATGGGCAAAGCTCCTACAATGAGCAGTTCTTC,CASSQDGQSSYNEQFF
TRBV6-5,-,TRBJ1-2,TRBD1,TGTGCCAGCGCGGCGAGAGCCAGGGGGCATGGCTACACCTTC,CASAARARGHGYTF
TRBV11-2,-,TRBJ2-7,-,TGTGCCAGCAGCTTATCGAATTGGCGACAGACCTACGAGCAGTACTTC,CASSLSNWRQTYEQYF
TRBV27,-,TRBJ2-1,-,TGTGCCAGCAGCCTAGACCCTCGGGGTGAGCAGTTCTTC,CASSLDPRGEQFF
TRBV28,-,TRBJ1-4,-,TGTGCCAGCGGCCAAGATGGGGCGAATGAAAAACTGTTTTTT,CASGQDGANEKLFF
TRBV9,-,TRBJ2-5,-,TGTGCCAGCAGCGTAGCTTTAGTTGGAGAGACCCAGTACTTC,CASSVALVGETQYF
TRBV4-3,-,TRBJ1-2,TRBD1,TGCGCCAGCAGCCAAGATATCGGTACAGGGGGAAACTATGGCTACACCTTC,CASSQDIGTGGNYGYTF
TRBV28,-,TRBJ1-3,-,TGTGCCAGCGGTGAGGGGGGTACTGGAAACACCATATATTTT,CASGEGGTGNTIYF
TRBV28,once,TRBJ1-5,TRBD1,TGTGCCAGCAGTGGGGGGGGGACAGGCTCATCCGGTCAGCCCCAGCATTTT,CASSGGGTGSSGQPQHF
TRBV18,-,TRBJ1-4,TRBD1,TGTGCCAGCTCAAAGGAGACAGGGGGGAATGAAAAACTGTTTTTT,CASSKETGGNEKLFF
TRBV19,once,TRBJ2-5,-,TGTGCCAGTAGCGTAGGTCTACGAGAGACCCAGTACTTC,CASSVGLRETQYF
TRBV28,-,TRBJ1-2,-,TGTGCCAGCAGTTCATATGGCTACACCTTC,CASSSYGYTF
TRBV5-4,-,TRBJ2-1,-,TGTGCCAGCAGCTTGGCATCGGGCAGGGTTTACAATGAGCAGTTCTTC,CASSLASGRVYNEQFF
TRBV11-2,-,TRBJ1-1,TRBD1,TGTGCCAGCAGCCCCCGGACAGGTAACACTGAAGCTTTCTTT,CASSPRTGNTEAFF
TRBV7-2,-,TRBJ1-1,-,TGTGCCAGCAGCGAATACCGGGAGCTAGGGGCTTTCTTT,CASSEYRELGAFF